This T cell receptor beta chain was captured in a study of shared clonotypes between healthy human individuals. For the study at large: The cohort comprised a couple of women and a few men. Their ages spanned 18 to 49 years.

CDR3 length equals 14 residues. V dropped 2 bases and J dropped 8; count of bases not matched to a gene: 8. CDR1 and CDR2 from the germline V gene are GTSNPN and SVGIG (reference sequence). Notes on the study in general: Compared with memory subsets, naive subsets generally had larger estimated richness.

Naive CD8 cells were CD45RO-negative, positively selected for CCR7, excluding terminally differentiated effector memory CD45RA+ cells. Donors were Caucasian adults residing in Nashville, Tennessee, USA. As originally analysed: Junction-only immunoSEQ sequences carried no quality scores, so filtering differed. Sequencing was performed with immunoSEQ multiplex PCR; in TCRdb, only in-frame clones are kept and a portion is missing. The V and J calls and clone size are taken from that table; D and trimming were inferred from the DNA. The table has 550,000 to 750,000 clones, nearly 97% seen once; the top ten hold 0.1% to 0.11%. About this clone: Its specificity is unknown.

The sequenced sample was naive CD8+ T cells sorted from blood. The J gene is TRBJ2-1, the V gene TRBV30, with 8 bases fitting TRBD2. The origin of this receptor is a woman aged 25 to 39 in good health. CDR3 bases: TGTGCCTGGAGTATCGGACTAGCTTCTGATGAGCAGTTCTTC. Translated: CAWSIGLASDEQFF.